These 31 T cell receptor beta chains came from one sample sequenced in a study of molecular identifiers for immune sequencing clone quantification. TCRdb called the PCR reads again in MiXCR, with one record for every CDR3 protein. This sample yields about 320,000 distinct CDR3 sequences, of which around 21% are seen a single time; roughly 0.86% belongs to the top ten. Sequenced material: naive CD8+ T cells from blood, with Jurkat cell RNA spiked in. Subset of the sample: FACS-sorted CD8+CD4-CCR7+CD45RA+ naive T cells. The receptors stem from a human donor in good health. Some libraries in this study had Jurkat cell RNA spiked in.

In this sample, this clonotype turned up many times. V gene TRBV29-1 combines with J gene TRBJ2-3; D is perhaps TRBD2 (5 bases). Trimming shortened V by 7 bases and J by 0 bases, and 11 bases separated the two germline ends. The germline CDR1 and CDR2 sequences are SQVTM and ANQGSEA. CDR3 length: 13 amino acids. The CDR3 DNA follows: TGCAGCGCAGGACTTTCTAGCACAGATACGCAGTATTTT. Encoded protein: CSAGLSSTDTQYF.

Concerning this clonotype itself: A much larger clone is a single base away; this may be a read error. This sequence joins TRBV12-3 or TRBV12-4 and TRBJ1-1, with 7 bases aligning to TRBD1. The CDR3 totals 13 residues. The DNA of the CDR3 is TGTGCCGGCAGTACAGGGGCTAACACTGAAGCTTTCTTT. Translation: CAGSTGANTEAFF.

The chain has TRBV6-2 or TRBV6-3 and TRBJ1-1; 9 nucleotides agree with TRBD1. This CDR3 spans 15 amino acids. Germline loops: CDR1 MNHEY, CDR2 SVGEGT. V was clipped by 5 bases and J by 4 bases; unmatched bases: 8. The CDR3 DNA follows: TGTGCCAGCAGTCAGAGGGAACAGGGGGCCACTGAAGCTTTCTTT. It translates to CASSQREQGATEAFF.

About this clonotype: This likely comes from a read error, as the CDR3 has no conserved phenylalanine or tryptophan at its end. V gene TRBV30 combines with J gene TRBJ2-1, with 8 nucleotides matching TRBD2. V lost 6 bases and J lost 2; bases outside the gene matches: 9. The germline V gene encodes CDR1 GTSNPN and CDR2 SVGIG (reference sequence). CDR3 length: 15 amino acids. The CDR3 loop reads CACPGLGTTYNEQFL. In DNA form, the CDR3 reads TGTGCCTGCCCGGGACTAGGTACTACCTACAATGAGCAGTTCCTC.

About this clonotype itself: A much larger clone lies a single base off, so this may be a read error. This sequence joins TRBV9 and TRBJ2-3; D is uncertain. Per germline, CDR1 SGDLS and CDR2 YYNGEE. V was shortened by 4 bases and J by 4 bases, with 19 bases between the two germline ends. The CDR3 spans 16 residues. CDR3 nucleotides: TGTGCCAGCAGCTCTACCGACCCTGGCTGGGCAGATACGCAGTATTTT. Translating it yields CASSSTDPGWADTQYF.

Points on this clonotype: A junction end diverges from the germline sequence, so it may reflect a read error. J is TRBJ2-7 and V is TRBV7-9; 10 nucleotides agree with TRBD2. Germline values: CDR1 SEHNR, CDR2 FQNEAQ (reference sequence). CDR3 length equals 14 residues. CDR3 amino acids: CASSSGLASYERYF. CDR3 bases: TGTGCCAGCAGCTCGGGACTAGCGAGCTACGAGCGGTACTTC.

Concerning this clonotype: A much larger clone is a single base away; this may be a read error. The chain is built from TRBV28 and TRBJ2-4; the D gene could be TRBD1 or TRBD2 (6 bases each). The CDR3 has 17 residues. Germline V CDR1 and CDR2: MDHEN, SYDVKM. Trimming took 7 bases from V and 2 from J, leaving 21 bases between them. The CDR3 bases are TGTGCCAGCATTCCAGCCTCGGGGGCTGGGCCCAAAAACATTCAGTACTTC. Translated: CASIPASGAGPKNIQYF.

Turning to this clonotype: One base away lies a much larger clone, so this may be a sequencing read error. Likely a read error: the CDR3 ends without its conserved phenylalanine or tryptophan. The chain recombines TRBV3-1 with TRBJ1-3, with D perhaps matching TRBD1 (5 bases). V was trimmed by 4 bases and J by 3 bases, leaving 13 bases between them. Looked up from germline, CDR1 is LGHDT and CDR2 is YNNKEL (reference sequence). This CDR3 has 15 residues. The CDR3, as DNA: TGTGCCAGCAGCCGATCAAGGACATATGGAAACACCATATATTCT. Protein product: CASSRSRTYGNTIYS.

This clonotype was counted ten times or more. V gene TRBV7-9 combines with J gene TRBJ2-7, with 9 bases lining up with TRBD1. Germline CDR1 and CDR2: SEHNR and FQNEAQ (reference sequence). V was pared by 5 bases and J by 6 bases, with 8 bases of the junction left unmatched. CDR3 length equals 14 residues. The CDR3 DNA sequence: TGTGCCAGCAGCCCCGGGACAGGGCTGGCCGAGCAGTACTTC. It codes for CASSPGTGLAEQYF.

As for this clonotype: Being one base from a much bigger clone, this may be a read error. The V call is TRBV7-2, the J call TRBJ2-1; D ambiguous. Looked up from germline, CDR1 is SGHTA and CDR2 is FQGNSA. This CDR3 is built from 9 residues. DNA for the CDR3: TGTGCCAGCACCCCCCGGCAGCTCTTC. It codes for CASTPRQLF.

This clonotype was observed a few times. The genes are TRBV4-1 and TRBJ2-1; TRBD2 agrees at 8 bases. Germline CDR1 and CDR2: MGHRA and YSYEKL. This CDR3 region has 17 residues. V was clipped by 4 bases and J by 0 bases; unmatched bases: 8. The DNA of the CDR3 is TGCGCCAGCAGCCCTAGACTAGCGCAGAGCTCCTACAATGAGCAGTTCTTC. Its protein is CASSPRLAQSSYNEQFF.

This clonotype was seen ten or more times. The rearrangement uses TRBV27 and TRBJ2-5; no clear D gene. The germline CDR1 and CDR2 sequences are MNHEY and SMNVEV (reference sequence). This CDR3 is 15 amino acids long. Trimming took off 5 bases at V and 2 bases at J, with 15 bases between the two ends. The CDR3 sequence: CASSPIGPTQETQYF. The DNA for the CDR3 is TGTGCCAGCAGTCCTATAGGCCCCACTCAAGAGACCCAGTACTTC.

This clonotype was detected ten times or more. The CDR3 coding sequence is TGTGCCAGCAGCTACAGTTCTGGGGCCAACGTCCTGACTTTC. Protein sequence: CASSYSSGANVLTF. This chain uses TRBV6-5 with TRBJ2-6; D gene ambiguous. The V end lost 6 bases, the J end lost 1 base, and 7 bases lay between the germline ends. CDR1 is MNHEY, CDR2 SVGAGI, per germline. This CDR3 region has 14 residues.

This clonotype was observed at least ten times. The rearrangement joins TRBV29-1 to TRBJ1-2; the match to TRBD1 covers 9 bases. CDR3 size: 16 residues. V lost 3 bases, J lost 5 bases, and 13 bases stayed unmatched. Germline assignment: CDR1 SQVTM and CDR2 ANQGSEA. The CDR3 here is CSVETGTGTGWYGYTF. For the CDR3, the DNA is TGCAGCGTTGAGACGGGCACCGGGACAGGGTGGTATGGCTACACCTTC.

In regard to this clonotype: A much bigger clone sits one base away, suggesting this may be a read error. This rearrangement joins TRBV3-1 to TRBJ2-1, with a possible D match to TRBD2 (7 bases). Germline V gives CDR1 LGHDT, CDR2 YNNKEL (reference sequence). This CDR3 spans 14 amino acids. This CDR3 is CAGSPGGPFHEQLF. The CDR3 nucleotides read TGTGCCGGTTCCCCCGGGGGGCCGTTCCATGAGCAGCTCTTC.

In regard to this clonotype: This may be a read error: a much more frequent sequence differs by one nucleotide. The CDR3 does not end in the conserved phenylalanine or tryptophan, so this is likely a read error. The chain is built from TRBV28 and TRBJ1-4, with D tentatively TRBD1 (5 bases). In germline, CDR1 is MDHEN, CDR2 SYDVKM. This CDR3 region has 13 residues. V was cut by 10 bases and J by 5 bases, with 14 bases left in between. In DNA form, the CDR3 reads TGTGCCACCTCCGCGACAGTCAATGAAAAACTGTTTCTT. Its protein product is CATSATVNEKLFL.

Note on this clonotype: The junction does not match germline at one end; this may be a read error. The CDR3 nucleotides read TGTGCCAGCAGCGAGGGAGCCTGGAACACCGGGGGGCTGTTTTTT. It encodes CASSEGAWNTGGLFF. The chain carries TRBV25-1 and TRBJ2-2, with D possibly matching TRBD2 (6 bases). Germline CDR1 MGHDK, CDR2 SYGVNS. The CDR3 length is 15 residues.

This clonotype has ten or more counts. CDR3 sequence (DNA): TGTGCCAGCAGGACCCGGGACATCTATACCTACGAGCAGTACTTC. Amino acids: CASRTRDIYTYEQYF. This chain connects TRBV28 to TRBJ2-7, with D tentatively TRBD1 (6 bases). The CDR3 is 15 residues long. CDR1 and CDR2 from the germline V gene are MDHEN and SYDVKM. Trimming left V 6 bases short and J 2 bases short, with 17 bases between.

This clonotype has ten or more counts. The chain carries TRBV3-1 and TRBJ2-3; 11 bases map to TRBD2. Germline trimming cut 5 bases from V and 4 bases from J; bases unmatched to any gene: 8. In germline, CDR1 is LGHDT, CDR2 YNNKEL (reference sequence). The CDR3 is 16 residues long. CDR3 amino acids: CASSAVTSGRADTQYF. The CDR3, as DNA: TGTGCCAGCAGCGCCGTAACTAGCGGGAGAGCAGATACGCAGTATTTT.

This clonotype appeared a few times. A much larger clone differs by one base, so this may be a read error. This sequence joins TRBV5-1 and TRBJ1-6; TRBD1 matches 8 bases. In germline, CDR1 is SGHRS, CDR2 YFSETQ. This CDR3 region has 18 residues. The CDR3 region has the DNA TGCGCCAGCAGCCCGAGTGGACAGGGTGGGGCCTATAATTCACCCCCCCACTTT. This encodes CASSPSGQGGAYNSPPHF.

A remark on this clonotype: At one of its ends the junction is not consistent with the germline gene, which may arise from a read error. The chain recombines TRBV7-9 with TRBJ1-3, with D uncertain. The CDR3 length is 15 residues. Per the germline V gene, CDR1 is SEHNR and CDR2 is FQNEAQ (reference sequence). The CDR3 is CACSPAARSGNTIYF. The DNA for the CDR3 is TGTGCCTGCAGCCCAGCGGCAAGATCTGGAAACACCATATATTTT.

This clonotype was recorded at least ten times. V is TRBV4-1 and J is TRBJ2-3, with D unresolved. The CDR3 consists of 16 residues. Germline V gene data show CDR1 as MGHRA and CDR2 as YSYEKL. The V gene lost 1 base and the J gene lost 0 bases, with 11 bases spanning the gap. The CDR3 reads CASSQVGGSSTDTQYF. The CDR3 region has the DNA TGCGCCAGCAGCCAAGTTGGCGGATCTAGCACAGATACGCAGTATTTT.

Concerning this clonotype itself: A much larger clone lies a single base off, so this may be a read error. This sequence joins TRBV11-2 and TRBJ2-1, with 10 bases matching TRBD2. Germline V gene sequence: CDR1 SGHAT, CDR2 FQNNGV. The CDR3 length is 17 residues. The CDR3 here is CASSSTSGPLLYKEQFF. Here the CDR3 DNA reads TGTGCCAGCAGCTCGACTAGCGGGCCCCTCCTCTACAAAGAGCAGTTCTTC.

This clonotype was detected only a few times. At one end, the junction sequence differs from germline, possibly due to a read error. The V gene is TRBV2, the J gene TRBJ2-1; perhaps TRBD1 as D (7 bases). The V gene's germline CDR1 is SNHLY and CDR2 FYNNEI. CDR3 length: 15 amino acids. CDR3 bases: TGTGCCAGCGGTGAAAAGGGGGCGGGGTACAATGAGCAGTTCTTC. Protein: CASGEKGAGYNEQFF.

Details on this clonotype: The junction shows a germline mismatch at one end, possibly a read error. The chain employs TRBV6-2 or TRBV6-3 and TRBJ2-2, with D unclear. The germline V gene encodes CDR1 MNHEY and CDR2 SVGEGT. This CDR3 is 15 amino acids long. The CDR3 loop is CVSSYFGPNTGELFF. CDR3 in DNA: TGTGTCAGCAGTTACTTTGGACCGAACACCGGGGAGCTGTTTTTT.

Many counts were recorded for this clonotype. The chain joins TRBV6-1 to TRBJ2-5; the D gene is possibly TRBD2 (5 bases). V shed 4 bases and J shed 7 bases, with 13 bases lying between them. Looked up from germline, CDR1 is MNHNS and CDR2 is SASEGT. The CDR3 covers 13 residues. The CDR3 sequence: CASSGTPRGTQYF. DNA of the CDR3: TGTGCCAGCAGTGGAACGCCCCGGGGGACCCAGTACTTC.

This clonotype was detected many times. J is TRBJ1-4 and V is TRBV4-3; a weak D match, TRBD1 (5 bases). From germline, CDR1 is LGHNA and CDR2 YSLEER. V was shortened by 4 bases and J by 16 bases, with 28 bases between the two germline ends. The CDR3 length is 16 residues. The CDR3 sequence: CASSPTSTDPVLPEFF. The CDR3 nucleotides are TGCGCCAGCAGCCCCACCTCGACAGACCCGGTCCTTCCCGAGTTTTTT.

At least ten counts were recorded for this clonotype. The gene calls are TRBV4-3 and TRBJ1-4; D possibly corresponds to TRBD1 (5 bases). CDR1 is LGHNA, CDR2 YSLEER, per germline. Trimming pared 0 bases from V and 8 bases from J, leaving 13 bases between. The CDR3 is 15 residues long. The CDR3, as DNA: TGCGCCAGCAGCCAAGATTGGGGCTTAGGGGAAAAACTGTTTTTT. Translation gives CASSQDWGLGEKLFF.

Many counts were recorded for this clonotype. The CDR3 bases are TGTGCCAGCAGTGAGCCCCGAGACGCCGGGACTAGCGAGCCTTACGAGCAGTACTTC. It is translated as CASSEPRDAGTSEPYEQYF. The gene calls are TRBV2 and TRBJ2-7; 10 nucleotides align to TRBD2. Germline trimming cut 3 bases from V and 4 bases from J; bases unmatched to any gene: 18. This CDR3 has 19 amino acids. The germline V gene has CDR1 SNHLY and CDR2 FYNNEI.

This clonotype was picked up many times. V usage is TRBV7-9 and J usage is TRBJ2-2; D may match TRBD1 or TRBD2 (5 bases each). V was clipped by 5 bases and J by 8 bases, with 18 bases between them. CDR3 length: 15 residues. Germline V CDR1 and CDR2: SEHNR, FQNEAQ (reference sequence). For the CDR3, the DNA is TGTGCCAGCAGCCCCCGGACACCCCGGGATGGGGAGCTGTTTTTT. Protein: CASSPRTPRDGELFF.

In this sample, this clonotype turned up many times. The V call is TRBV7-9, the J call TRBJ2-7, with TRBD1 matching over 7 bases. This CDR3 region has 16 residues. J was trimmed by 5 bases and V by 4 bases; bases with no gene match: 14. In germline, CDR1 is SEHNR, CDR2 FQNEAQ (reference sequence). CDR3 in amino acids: CASSSGQAGFVHEQYF. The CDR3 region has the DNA TGTGCCAGCAGCTCCGGACAGGCCGGTTTCGTCCACGAGCAGTACTTC.